Listed below are T cell receptor beta chains from one sample, sequenced in a study of identical twins. TCRdb analysed the 5' RACE reads with MiXCR anew, one entry per CDR3 protein. The repertoire consists of some 790,000 distinct CDR3 sequences, with 15% to 20% occurring once and the leading ten covering around 13%. This sample also belongs to another study, concerning T cells expressing NK-cell markers.

The specimen sequenced was PBMCs. These receptors were collected from a woman younger than 30 in good health. Each CDR3 is given without its conserved first and last residue.

V gene,CDR3 length,CDR3 protein
TRBV6-1,14,ASSPQPGLGLEKLF
TRBV5-1,12,ASSLQQGPAEAF
TRBV14,12,ASSPLGSNQPQH
TRBV4-3,13,ASSQGTSGSGEQY
TRBV12-3/TRBV12-4,10,ASSPLGYTQY
TRBV4-3,12,ASSQGGRTDTQY
TRBV6-6,9,ASSYGSEAF
TRBV6-1,14,ASTYASGSSYNEQF
TRBV4-1,12,ASSQYGGAYEQY
TRBV6-1,13,ASRHLLAGGDEQF
TRBV11-1,11,ASSTDSNEKLF
TRBV30,11,AWSWDRNQPQH
TRBV5-1,12,ASSRLAGEQEQY
TRBV29-1,9,SVDPYNEQF
TRBV13,13,ASSSDSGITDTQY
TRBV20-1,13,SARVSGLVAGELF
TRBV5-1,15,ASSSGLAGARGNEQF
TRBV7-9,12,ASSLEGGTQPQH
TRBV15,10,ATSRGPVLQF
TRBV3-1,11,ASSFPGNYEQY
TRBV18,11,ASSSQGYDTQY
TRBV5-1,15,ASSFRVRGTEKNIQY
TRBV15,12,ATSRVLQPQQKF
TRBV5-6,11,ASSLGGSVEQY
TRBV12-3/TRBV12-4,13,ASSPEGQRIYEQY
TRBV18,11,ASSPGDYNEQF
TRBV12-3/TRBV12-4,14,ASSLSSWSGGETQY
TRBV5-1,13,ASSAGQAILGEQY
TRBV5-5,12,ASSLAQGTGELF
TRBV3-1,13,ASSPPGLVDDDPF
TRBV5-1,11,ASSLGTIPEQY
TRBV10-3,11,ATSGTAAGGYT
TRBV5-1,12,ASSGRTYADTQY
TRBV29-1,10,STGTGEETQY
TRBV20-1,12,SARGEGGWYGYT
TRBV12-3/TRBV12-4,12,ASSPAGDTGELF
TRBV3-1,11,ASSQEIYNEQF
TRBV7-2,12,ASSLVRLEMEQF
TRBV7-2,13,ASNQAGGPYNEQF
TRBV5-1,13,ASSLVGLETDTQY
TRBV6-1,13,ASSRDGTGTYEQY
TRBV7-9,14,ASSLSRQGRSHEQY
TRBV5-1,14,ASSLAVGAGSYEQY
TRBV12-3/TRBV12-4,14,ASSLYMGGPYNEQF
TRBV24-1,11,ATSDPDFNEQF
TRBV20-1,12,SASADRNTGELF
TRBV5-1,13,ASRPGTDSNQPQH
TRBV5-4,17,ASSFIYRTADSGANVLT
TRBV12-3/TRBV12-4,14,ASGPRLAGVGGELF
TRBV5-1,12,ASSLRDSQETQY
TRBV7-9,14,ASSLILGANTGELF
TRBV20-1,13,SARTSGRTSAEQF
TRBV2,11,ASNGNAGDTQY
TRBV3-1,14,ASRYSSGSAYNEQF
TRBV20-1,11,SANRGAYYGYT
TRBV27,13,ASSFGTGRRYEQY
TRBV30,9,AWSVQREQF
TRBV15,9,ATSEGYGYT